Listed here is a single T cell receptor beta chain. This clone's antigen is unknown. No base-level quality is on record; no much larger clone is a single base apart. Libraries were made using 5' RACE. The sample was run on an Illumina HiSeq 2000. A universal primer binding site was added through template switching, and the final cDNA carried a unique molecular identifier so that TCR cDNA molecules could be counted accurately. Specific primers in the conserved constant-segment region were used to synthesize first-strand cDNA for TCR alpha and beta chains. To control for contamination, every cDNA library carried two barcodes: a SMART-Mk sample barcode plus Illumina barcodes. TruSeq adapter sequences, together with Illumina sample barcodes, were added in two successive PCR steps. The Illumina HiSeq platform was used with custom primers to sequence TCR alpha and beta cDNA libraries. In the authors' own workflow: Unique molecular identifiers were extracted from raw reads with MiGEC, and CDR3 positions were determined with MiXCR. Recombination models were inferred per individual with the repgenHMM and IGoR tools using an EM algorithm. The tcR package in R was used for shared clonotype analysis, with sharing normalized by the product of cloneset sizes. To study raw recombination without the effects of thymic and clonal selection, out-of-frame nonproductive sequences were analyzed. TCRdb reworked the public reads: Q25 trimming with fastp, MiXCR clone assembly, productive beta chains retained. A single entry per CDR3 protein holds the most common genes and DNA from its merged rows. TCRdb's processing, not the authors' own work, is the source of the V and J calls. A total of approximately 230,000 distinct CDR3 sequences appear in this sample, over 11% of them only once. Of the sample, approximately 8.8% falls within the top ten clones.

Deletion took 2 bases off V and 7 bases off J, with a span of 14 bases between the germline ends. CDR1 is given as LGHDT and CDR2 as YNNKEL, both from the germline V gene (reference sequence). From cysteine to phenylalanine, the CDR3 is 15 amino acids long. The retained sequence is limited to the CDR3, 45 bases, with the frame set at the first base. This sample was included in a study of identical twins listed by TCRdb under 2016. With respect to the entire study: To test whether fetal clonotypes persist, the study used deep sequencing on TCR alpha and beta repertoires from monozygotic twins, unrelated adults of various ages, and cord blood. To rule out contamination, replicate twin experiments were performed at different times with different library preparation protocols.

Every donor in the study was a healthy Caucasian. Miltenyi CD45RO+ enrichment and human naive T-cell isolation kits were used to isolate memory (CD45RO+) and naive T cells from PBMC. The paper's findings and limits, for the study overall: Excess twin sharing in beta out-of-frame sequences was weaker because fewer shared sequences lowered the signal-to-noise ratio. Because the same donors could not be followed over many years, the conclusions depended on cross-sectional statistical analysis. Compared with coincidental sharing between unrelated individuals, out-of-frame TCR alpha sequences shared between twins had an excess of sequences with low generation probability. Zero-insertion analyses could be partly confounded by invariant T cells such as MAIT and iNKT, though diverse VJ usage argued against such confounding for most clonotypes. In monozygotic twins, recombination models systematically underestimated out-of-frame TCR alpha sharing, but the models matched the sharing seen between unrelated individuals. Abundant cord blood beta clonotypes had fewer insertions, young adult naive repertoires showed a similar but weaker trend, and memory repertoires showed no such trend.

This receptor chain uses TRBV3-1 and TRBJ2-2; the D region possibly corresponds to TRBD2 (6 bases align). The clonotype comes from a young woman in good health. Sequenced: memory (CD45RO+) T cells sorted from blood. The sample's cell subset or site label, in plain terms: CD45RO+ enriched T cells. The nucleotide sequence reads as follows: TGTGCCAGCAGCCAAAACCCAGGGAGGCACGGGGAGCTGTTTTTT. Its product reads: CASSQNPGRHGELFF.